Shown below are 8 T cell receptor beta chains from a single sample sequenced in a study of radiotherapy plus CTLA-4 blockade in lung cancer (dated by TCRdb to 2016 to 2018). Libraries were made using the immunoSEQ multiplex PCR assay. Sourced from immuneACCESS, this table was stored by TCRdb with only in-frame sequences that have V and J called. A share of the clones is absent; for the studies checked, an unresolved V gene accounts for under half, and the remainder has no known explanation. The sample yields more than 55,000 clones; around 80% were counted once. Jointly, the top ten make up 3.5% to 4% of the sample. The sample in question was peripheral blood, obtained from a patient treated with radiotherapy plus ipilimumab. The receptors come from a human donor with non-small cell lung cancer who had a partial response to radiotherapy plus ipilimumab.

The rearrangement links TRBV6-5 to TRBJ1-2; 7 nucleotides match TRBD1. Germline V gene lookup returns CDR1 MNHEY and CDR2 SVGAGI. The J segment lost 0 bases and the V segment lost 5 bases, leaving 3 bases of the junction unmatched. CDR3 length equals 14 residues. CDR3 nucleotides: TGTGCCAGCAGTCGGACAGGAACTAACTATGGCTACACCTTC. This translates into CASSRTGTNYGYTF.

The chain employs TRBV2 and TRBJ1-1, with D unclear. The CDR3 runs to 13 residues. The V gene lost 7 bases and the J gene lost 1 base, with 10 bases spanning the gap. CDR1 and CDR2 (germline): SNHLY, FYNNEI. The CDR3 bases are TGTGCCAGCACCCTCGGAGGGAACACTGAAGCTTTCTTT. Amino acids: CASTLGGNTEAFF.

The CDR3 DNA is TGTGCCAGCAGCGATCGGGGGGTCCTACAAGAGACCCAGTACTTC. Its protein product is CASSDRGVLQETQYF. The chain joins TRBV7-9 to TRBJ2-5; 7 bases match TRBD2. Germline lookup yields CDR1 SEHNR and CDR2 FQNEAQ (reference sequence). This CDR3 has 15 residues. Trimming removed 5 bases from V and 2 bases from J; junction bases left unmatched: 8.

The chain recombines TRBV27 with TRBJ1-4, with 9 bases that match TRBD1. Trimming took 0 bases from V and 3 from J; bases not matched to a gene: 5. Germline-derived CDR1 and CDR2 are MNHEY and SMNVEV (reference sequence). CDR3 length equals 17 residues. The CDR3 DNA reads TGTGCCAGCAGTTTATCAGGGACAGGGAATGCTAATGAAAAACTGTTTTTT. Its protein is CASSLSGTGNANEKLFF. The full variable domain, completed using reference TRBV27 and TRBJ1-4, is EAQVTQNPRYLITVTGKKLTVTCSQNMNHEYMSWYRQDPGLGLRQIYYSMNVEVTDKGDVPEGYKVSRKEKRNFPLILESPSPNQTSLYFCASSLSGTGNANEKLFFGSGTQLSVL.

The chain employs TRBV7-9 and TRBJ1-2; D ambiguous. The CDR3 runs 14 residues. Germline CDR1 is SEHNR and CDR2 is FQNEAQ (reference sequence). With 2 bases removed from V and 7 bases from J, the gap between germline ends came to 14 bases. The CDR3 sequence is CASSLFSGESGYTF. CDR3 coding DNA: TGTGCCAGCAGCTTATTCTCCGGGGAAAGTGGCTACACCTTC.

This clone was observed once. The CDR3 sequence: CASSQAGGGDTGELFF. The CDR3 DNA reads as TGCGCCAGCAGCCAAGCTGGGGGAGGGGACACCGGGGAGCTGTTTTTT. This rearrangement joins TRBV4-3 to TRBJ2-2; 7 nucleotides match TRBD2. J gave up 3 bases and V 1 base, and 5 bases lay outside the gene matches. This CDR3 is 16 amino acids long. CDR1 and CDR2 from the germline V gene are LGHNA and YSLEER.

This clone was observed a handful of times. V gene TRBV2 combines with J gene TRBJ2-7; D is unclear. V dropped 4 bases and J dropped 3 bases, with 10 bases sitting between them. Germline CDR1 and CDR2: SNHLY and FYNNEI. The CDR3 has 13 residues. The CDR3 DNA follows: TGTGCCAGCAGTGGCATACAGAGCTACGAGCAGTACTTC. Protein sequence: CASSGIQSYEQYF. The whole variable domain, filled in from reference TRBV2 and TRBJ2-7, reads EPEVTQTPSHQVTQMGQEVILRCVPISNHLYFYWYRQILGQKVEFLVSFYNNEISEKSEIFDDQFSVERPDGSNFTLKIRSTKLEDSAMYFCASSGIQSYEQYFGPGTRLTVT.

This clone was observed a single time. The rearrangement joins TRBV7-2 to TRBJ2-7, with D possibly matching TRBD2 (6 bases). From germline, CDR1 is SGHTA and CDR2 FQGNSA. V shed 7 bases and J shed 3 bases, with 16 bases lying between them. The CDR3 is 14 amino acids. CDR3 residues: CASTPAGKNYEQYF. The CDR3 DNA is TGTGCCAGCACCCCCGCGGGGAAGAACTACGAGCAGTACTTC.